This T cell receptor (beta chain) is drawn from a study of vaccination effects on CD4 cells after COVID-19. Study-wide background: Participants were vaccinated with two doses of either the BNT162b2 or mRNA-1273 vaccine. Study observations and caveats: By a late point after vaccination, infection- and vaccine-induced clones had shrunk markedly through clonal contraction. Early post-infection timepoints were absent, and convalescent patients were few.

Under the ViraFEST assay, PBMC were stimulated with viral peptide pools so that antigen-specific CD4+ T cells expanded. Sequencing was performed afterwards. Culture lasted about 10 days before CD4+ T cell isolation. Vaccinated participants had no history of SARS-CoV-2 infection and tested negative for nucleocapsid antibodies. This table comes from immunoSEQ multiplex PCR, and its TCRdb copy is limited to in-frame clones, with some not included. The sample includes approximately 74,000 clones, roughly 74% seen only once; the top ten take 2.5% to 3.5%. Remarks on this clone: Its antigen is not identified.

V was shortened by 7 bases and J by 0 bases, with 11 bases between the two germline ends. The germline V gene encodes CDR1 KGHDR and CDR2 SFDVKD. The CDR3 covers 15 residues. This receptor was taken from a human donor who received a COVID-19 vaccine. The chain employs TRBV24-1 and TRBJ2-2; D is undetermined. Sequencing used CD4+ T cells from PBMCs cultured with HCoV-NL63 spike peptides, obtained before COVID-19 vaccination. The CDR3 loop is CATRSGLANTGELFF. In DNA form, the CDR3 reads TGTGCCACCAGATCGGGTCTCGCGAACACCGGGGAGCTGTTTTTT.